The 6 T cell receptor beta chains below were found in one sample sequenced in a study of immune heterogeneity within non-small cell lung tumors. Bulk tumor genomic DNA, 500 to 650 ng per sample, was the template. During surgery, each primary tumor gave multiple biopsies spaced as far apart as possible. Newly diagnosed with untreated non-small cell lung cancer, the patients underwent curative surgery. In a multiplex PCR, 32 V and 13 J primers amplified TCR beta CDR3. TCRdb independently ran MiXCR on the multiplex PCR reads; one entry per CDR3 protein. This sample yields roughly 9,700 distinct CDR3 sequences, of which over 15% are seen a single time; more than 3% belongs to the top ten. Sequences were obtained from lung tumor tissue. The receptor source for this set is a man aged 35 to 55 with non-small cell lung cancer.

Within the sample, this clonotype is medium-sized. The CDR3 spells CASSRGQGAYGYTF. CDR3 nucleotide sequence: TGCGCCAGCAGCCGTGGACAGGGGGCCTATGGCTACACCTTC. V usage is TRBV5-1 and J usage is TRBJ1-2; 11 bases map to TRBD1. The CDR3 is 14 residues long. V trimming: 4 bases; J trimming: 4 bases; junction bases outside the gene matches: 3. Germline V gene sequence: CDR1 SGHRS, CDR2 YFSETQ. The complete variable domain, with remaining parts taken from reference TRBV5-1 and TRBJ1-2, reads KAGVTQTPRYLIKTRGQQVTLSCSPISGHRSVSWYQQTPGQGLQFLFEYFSETQRNKGNFPGRFSGRQFSNSRSEMNVSTLELGDSALYLCASSRGQGAYGYTFGSGTRLTVV.

This clonotype is deemed medium-sized. The junction differs from germline at one of its ends, possibly a read error. The chain employs TRBV5-1 and TRBJ1-1; 8 bases map to TRBD1. CDR3 length equals 13 residues. Germline V CDR1 and CDR2: SGHRS, YFSETQ. The CDR3 region is CASSSDRATQAFF. The CDR3 DNA reads TGCGCCAGCAGCTCGGACAGGGCCACTCAAGCTTTCTTT.

This clonotype was counted many times. The V gene is TRBV4-3, the J gene TRBJ2-7; 11 positions match TRBD1. The length of the CDR3 is 15 residues. V gave up 1 base and J gave up 6 bases; unmatched junction bases: 5. The germline V gene encodes CDR1 LGHNA and CDR2 YSLEER. CDR3 amino acids: CASSQGTGGAFEQYF. The CDR3 bases are TGCGCCAGCAGCCAAGGGACAGGGGGCGCCTTCGAGCAGTACTTC.

This clonotype qualifies as medium-sized. The chain joins TRBV18 to TRBJ2-7; the D gene could be TRBD1 or TRBD2 (5 bases each). Germline V gene data show CDR1 as KGHSH and CDR2 as LQKENI. This CDR3 has 16 residues. Trimming left V 3 bases short and J 0 bases short, with 15 bases between. CDR3 bases: TGTGCCAGCTCACCCAGGGAAACTGGACTCTCCTACGAGCAGTACTTC. This sequence encodes CASSPRETGLSYEQYF.

This clonotype appeared many times. V and J are TRBV10-3 and TRBJ1-2, with D unresolved. The CDR3 is 14 residues long. Trimming pared 4 bases from V and 0 bases from J, leaving 9 bases between. In germline, CDR1 is ENHRY, CDR2 SYGVKD. The CDR3 loop is CAISGWWSNYGYTF. The CDR3 bases are TGTGCCATCAGTGGTTGGTGGTCTAACTATGGCTACACCTTC.

By frequency in the sample, this clonotype is medium-sized. This chain uses TRBV28 with TRBJ1-3; 7 positions match TRBD1. J lost 2 bases, V lost 6 bases, and 7 bases had no gene match. The germline gives CDR1 MDHEN, CDR2 SYDVKM. This CDR3 is built from 15 residues. CDR3 sequence: CASRLEGAPGNTIYF. As DNA, the CDR3 is TGTGCCAGCAGGTTGGAGGGGGCGCCTGGAAACACCATATATTTT. The variable domain in full, with the rest retrieved from reference TRBV28 and TRBJ1-3, is DVKVTQSSRYLVKRTGEKVFLECVQDMDHENMFWYRQDPGLGLRLIYFSYDVKMKEKGDIPEGYSVSREKKERFSLILESASTNQTSMYLCASRLEGAPGNTIYFGEGSWLTVV.